This T cell receptor (beta chain) emerged from a study of shared clonotypes between healthy human individuals. Study-wide context: Per donor, three plates held CD4 naive cells, three held CD4 memory, two held CD8 naive and one held CD8 memory.

Positively selected for CCR7, the CD45RO-negative cells used as naive CD8 cells excluded terminally differentiated effector memory CD45RA+ cells. Measured with immunoSEQ multiplex PCR; TCRdb has only the in-frame clones, and not every one. The sample consists of 2 million to 2.5 million clones, just over 90% of them appearing once. This CDR3 contains 11 residues. Trimming left V 7 bases short and J 9 bases short, with 12 bases between. From germline, CDR1 is LNHDA and CDR2 SQIVND (reference sequence). Sequenced input: naive CD8+ T cells from PBMCs. This receptor was identified in a man aged 18 to 30 in good health. Some clones in this sample may be carry-over from other donors' samples. The V call is TRBV19, the J call TRBJ2-5; a possible D gene is TRBD1 (6 bases). DNA for the CDR3: TGTGCCAGTATCGACAAGGGGGCCCAGTACTTC. Its protein is CASIDKGAQYF.